The 18 T cell receptor beta chains reported below all come from one sample, sequenced in a study of T-cell reconstitution after alpha-beta-depleted transplantation in children. Molecular barcoding with unique molecular identifiers was used for the TCRbeta library. TCRdb independently ran MiXCR on the PCR reads; one entry per CDR3 protein. This sample carries about a million distinct CDR3 sequences, around 30% of them seen once, and the ten largest clones take about 28%. The specimen was PBMCs, mostly from graft donor cells, collected 360 days after TCRalphabeta/CD19-depleted stem cell transplant. These receptors came from a boy in the first two years of life who had a stem cell transplant for SCID, so the T cells may come from the graft donor.

Here the CDR3 DNA reads TGCGCCAGCAGCTCCGGGGACAGGCTCCAAGAGACCCAGTACTTC. Residues: CASSSGDRLQETQYF. The gene calls are TRBV5-1 and TRBJ2-5; 8 bases line up with TRBD1. The CDR3 length is 15 residues. V dropped 3 bases and J dropped 1; count of bases not matched to a gene: 5. The V gene's germline CDR1 is SGHRS and CDR2 YFSETQ.

The chain carries TRBV20-1 and TRBJ2-7; 8 positions match TRBD2. The CDR3 is 16 residues long. In germline, CDR1 is DFQATT, CDR2 SNEGSKA (reference sequence). Losses at the gene ends were 0 bases for V and 4 bases for J; bases not matched to a gene: 11. In DNA, the CDR3 is TGCAGTGCTAGAGATGGCGGGGGGAGGGGTCCTTACGAGCAGTACTTC. This sequence encodes CSARDGGGRGPYEQYF.

The rearrangement uses TRBV10-3 and TRBJ2-7; tentatively, D is TRBD2 (7 bases). V was trimmed by 2 bases and J by 3 bases, leaving 14 bases between them. The CDR3 contains 15 residues. Germline V lookup: CDR1 ENHRY, CDR2 SYGVKD. The CDR3 region has the DNA TGTGCCATCAGTGAGGGGGGGGGCTCCAGCTACGAGCAGTACTTC. This encodes CAISEGGGSSYEQYF.

About this clonotype itself: Its ends do not fully match the called genes, so a read error is possible. V is TRBV11-2 and J is TRBJ2-1, with TRBD2 as a possible D gene (5 bases). Germline CDR1 and CDR2: SGHAT and FQNNGV. The CDR3 extends over 17 amino acids. The DNA for the CDR3 is TGTTCCAGCAGCTTAGATCGGGGAACTTTCTCCTACAATGAGCAGTTCTTC. It translates to CSSSLDRGTFSYNEQFF.

This clonotype appeared once. This sequence joins TRBV4-2 and TRBJ2-1; TRBD2 matches 10 bases. The V gene's germline CDR1 is LGHNA and CDR2 YNFKEQ. This CDR3 is built from 16 residues. After removal of 0 bases from V and 8 bases from J, the junction contained 7 bases not matched to a gene. CDR3 sequence: CASSQESPSGGHEQFF. In nucleotides, the CDR3 is TGTGCCAGCAGCCAAGAGTCCCCTAGCGGGGGTCATGAGCAGTTCTTC.

The chain links TRBV4-1 to TRBJ2-7; D unresolved. The CDR3 has 13 amino acids. Germline lookup yields CDR1 MGHRA and CDR2 YSYEKL. Trimming removed 6 bases at V and 0 bases at J, with 9 bases between. The CDR3 region has the DNA TGCGCCAGCAGGAACCCGATCTCCTACGAGCAGTACTTC. Its protein product is CASRNPISYEQYF.

CDR3 DNA: TGCAGCGTTGAACTCGCCGGAACCACAGATACGCAGTATTTT. Translating it yields CSVELAGTTDTQYF. The chain has TRBV29-1 and TRBJ2-3, with D uncertain. The germline V and J ends were trimmed by 2 bases and 2 bases, with 11 bases remaining between them. Looked up from germline, CDR1 is SQVTM and CDR2 is ANQGSEA. The CDR3 length is 14 residues.

The chain has TRBV4-2 and TRBJ2-7, with 12 bases identical to TRBD2. CDR1 and CDR2 (germline): LGHNA, YNFKEQ. With V trimmed by 2 bases and J by 1 base, 3 bases remained unmatched. This CDR3 region has 16 residues. DNA for the CDR3: TGTGCCAGCAGCCAATCGACTAGCGGGGGATCCTACGAGCAGTACTTC. Amino acid sequence: CASSQSTSGGSYEQYF.

The chain carries TRBV27 and TRBJ1-5, with D maybe TRBD1 (6 bases). CDR1 and CDR2 from the germline V gene are MNHEY and SMNVEV (reference sequence). This CDR3 is built from 16 residues. V was pared by 4 bases and J by 0 bases, with 13 bases between. This CDR3 reads CASSSGQMISNQPQHF. The DNA of the CDR3 is TGTGCCAGCAGTTCCGGACAGATGATTAGCAATCAGCCCCAGCATTTT.

This clonotype was observed a handful of times. This chain uses TRBV7-3 with TRBJ1-2; TRBD1 matches at 8 bases. CDR3 length: 16 amino acids. Trimming removed 2 bases from V and 4 bases from J; junction bases left unmatched: 9. Germline CDR1 reads SGHTA; CDR2 reads FQGTGA. CDR3 sequence (DNA): TGTGCCAGCAGCTTAGGTCAGGGGGCGCAAGGCTATGGCTACACCTTC. It yields the protein CASSLGQGAQGYGYTF.

The chain recombines TRBV9 with TRBJ1-5; 10 bases match TRBD1. The CDR3 totals 17 residues. Trimming removed 2 bases from V and 2 bases from J; junction bases left unmatched: 7. Germline CDR1 and CDR2: SGDLS and YYNGEE. In DNA form, the CDR3 reads TGTGCCAGCAGCGTTCGTTCCGGGACAGGGGGCAATCAGCCCCAGCATTTT. Its protein is CASSVRSGTGGNQPQHF.

Concerning this clonotype: One end of the junction varies from germline; a read error may be responsible. V usage is TRBV11-1 and J usage is TRBJ2-2; 12 bases are shared with TRBD1. Germline assignment: CDR1 SGHAT and CDR2 FQDESV (reference sequence). CDR3 length equals 18 residues. This CDR3 is CASSLPRDRGLPTGKLFF. The CDR3 nucleotides read TGTGCCAGCAGCTTACCCAGGGACAGGGGGCTTCCCACCGGGAAGCTGTTTTTT.

This sequence joins TRBV12-3 or TRBV12-4 and TRBJ1-2; TRBD1 aligns across 9 bases. After removal of 6 bases from V and 8 bases from J, the junction contained 16 bases not matched to a gene. The CDR3 runs to 16 residues. CDR3 region: CASRHAPDRGQGGYTF. CDR3 nucleotides: TGTGCCAGCAGACACGCGCCGGACAGGGGCCAGGGAGGCTACACCTTC.

V gene TRBV5-1 combines with J gene TRBJ2-1, with D perhaps matching TRBD1 or TRBD2 (6 bases each). This CDR3 comprises 14 residues. CDR1 SGHRS and CDR2 YFSETQ come from the germline V gene. V was pared by 0 bases and J by 5 bases, with 9 bases between. The CDR3 nucleotides are TGCGCCAGCAGCTTGGCGGGGGCCAACAATGAGCAGTTCTTC. Translated, it gives CASSLAGANNEQFF.

In this sample, this clonotype turned up many times. This chain joins TRBV27 and TRBJ2-7; D may match TRBD1 or TRBD2 (5 bases each). Germline assignment: CDR1 MNHEY and CDR2 SMNVEV (reference sequence). V lost 3 bases, J lost 6 bases, and 9 bases lay in between. This CDR3 is built from 12 residues. CDR3 nucleotide sequence: TGTGCCAGCAGTTTGCCTGGGGGCGAGCAGTACTTC. Protein product: CASSLPGGEQYF.

This chain joins TRBV12-3 or TRBV12-4 and TRBJ2-2; D remains unclear. V was clipped by 7 bases and J by 4 bases, with 13 bases between them. This CDR3 comprises 14 residues. CDR3 sequence: CASILNPVTGELFF. The CDR3 DNA reads as TGTGCCAGCATTCTAAACCCTGTCACCGGGGAGCTGTTTTTT.

This clonotype was counted only a few times. CDR3 sequence: CASSLWRRSYEQYF. For the CDR3, the DNA is TGCGCCAGCAGCTTGTGGAGACGGAGCTACGAGCAGTACTTC. This sequence joins TRBV5-1 and TRBJ2-7; unclear D gene. Germline CDR1 is SGHRS and CDR2 is YFSETQ. V lost 1 base to trimming and J lost 3 bases, with 11 bases between them. This CDR3 has 14 amino acids.

This clonotype was recorded at least ten times. This chain uses TRBV7-2 with TRBJ2-1, with D perhaps being TRBD1 or TRBD2 (5 bases each). The V gene lost 1 base and the J gene lost 5 bases, with 12 bases spanning the gap. This CDR3 comprises 15 residues. Germline V lookup: CDR1 SGHTA, CDR2 FQGNSA. CDR3 DNA sequence: TGTGCCAGCAGCTTAGAGGGGACCCAGGACAATGAGCAGTTCTTC. Translating it yields CASSLEGTQDNEQFF.